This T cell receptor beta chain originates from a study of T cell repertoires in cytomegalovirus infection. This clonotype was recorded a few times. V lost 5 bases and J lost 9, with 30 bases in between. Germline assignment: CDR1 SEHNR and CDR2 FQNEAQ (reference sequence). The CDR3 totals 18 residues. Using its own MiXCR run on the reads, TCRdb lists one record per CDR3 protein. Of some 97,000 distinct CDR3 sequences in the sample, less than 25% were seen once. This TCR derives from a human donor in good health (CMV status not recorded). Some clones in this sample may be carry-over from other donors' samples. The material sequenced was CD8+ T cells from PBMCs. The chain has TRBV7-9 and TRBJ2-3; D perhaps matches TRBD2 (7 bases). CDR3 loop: CASSATGGPPPSRLTQYF. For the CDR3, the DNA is TGTGCCAGCAGCGCCACGGGGGGCCCCCCACCCAGTAGACTCACGCAGTATTTT.